The 4 T cell receptor beta chains in this list originate from one sample, sequenced in a study of cytomegalovirus exposure and HLA in healthy donors. PCR employed 60 Vbeta and 13 Jbeta primers. Sequencing was performed with immunoSEQ multiplex PCR; in TCRdb, only in-frame clones are kept and a portion is missing. The data contain fewer than 150,000 clones, roughly three quarters of them seen just once; the ten biggest clones take up around 3%. Material for sequencing was PBMCs. The receptor set was obtained from a middle-aged man in good health and CMV-seronegative.

The rearrangement links TRBV10-1 to TRBJ1-2, with D perhaps matching TRBD1 (6 bases). The CDR3 is 15 residues long. Trimming took 3 bases from V and 0 from J, leaving 11 bases between them. CDR1 and CDR2 (germline): WNHNN, SYGVQD (reference sequence). The CDR3 here is CASSDRGGTNYGYTF. The CDR3 DNA sequence: TGCGCCAGCAGTGATAGGGGGGGAACTAACTATGGCTACACCTTC.

In this sample, this clone turned up a few times. The chain is built from TRBV4-3 and TRBJ1-1; the D gene is possibly TRBD1 (6 bases). This CDR3 has 13 amino acids. Trimming stripped 0 bases from V and 5 bases from J, with 7 bases between. CDR1 is LGHNA and CDR2 is YSLEER in the germline V gene. Here the CDR3 DNA reads TGCGCCAGCAGCCAAGAAGGGGGTACTGAAGCTTTCTTT. Residues: CASSQEGGTEAFF.

CDR3 sequence reads: CASSPGGTSGIHEQYF. In DNA form, the CDR3 reads TGTGCCAGCAGCCCAGGAGGGACTAGCGGGATCCACGAGCAGTACTTC. This chain joins TRBV5-4 and TRBJ2-7; 13 bases line up with TRBD2. Germline CDR1 SGHNT, CDR2 YYREEE (reference sequence). J gave up 5 bases and V 4 bases, and 9 bases lay outside the gene matches. The CDR3 has 16 amino acids. The full variable domain, its missing parts supplied by reference TRBV5-4 and TRBJ2-7, is ETGVTQSPTHLIKTRGQQVTLRCSSQSGHNTVSWYQQALGQGPQFIFQYYREEENGRGNFPPRFSGLQFPNYSSELNVNALELDDSALYLCASSPGGTSGIHEQYFGPGTRLTVT.

CDR3 sequence reads: CAISETESQPQHF. In DNA, the CDR3 is TGTGCCATCAGTGAAACAGAATCGCAGCCCCAGCATTTT. V gene TRBV10-3 combines with J gene TRBJ1-5; no reliable D call. CDR3 length: 13 amino acids. Trimming removed 3 bases from V and 7 bases from J, with 10 bases in between. Germline V gene lookup returns CDR1 ENHRY and CDR2 SYGVKD.